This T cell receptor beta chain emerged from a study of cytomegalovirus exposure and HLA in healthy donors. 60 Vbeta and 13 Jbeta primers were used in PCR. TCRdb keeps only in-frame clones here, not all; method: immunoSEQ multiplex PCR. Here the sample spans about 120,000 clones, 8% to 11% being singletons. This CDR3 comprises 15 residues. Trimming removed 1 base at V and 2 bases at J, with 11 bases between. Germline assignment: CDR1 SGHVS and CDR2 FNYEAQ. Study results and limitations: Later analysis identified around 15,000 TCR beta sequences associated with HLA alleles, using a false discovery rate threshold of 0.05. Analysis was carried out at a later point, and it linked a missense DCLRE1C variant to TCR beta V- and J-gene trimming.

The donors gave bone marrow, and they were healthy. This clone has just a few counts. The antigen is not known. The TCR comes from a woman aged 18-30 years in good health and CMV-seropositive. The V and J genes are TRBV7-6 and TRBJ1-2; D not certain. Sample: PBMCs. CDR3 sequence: CASSLGADTNYGYTF. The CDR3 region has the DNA TGTGCCAGCAGCTTAGGGGCTGACACGAACTATGGCTACACCTTC.